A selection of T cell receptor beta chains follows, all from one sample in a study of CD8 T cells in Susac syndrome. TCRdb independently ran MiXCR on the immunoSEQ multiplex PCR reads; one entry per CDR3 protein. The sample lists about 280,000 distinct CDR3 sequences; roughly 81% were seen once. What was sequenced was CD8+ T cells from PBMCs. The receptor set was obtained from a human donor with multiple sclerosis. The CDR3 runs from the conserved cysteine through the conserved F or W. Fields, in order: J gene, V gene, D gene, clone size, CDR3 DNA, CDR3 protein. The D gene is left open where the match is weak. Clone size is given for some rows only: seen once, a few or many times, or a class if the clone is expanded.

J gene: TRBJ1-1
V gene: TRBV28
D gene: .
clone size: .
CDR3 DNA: TGTGCCAGCAGTTTAGCTGTATCAGCCTGGGGCACTGAAGCTTTCTTT
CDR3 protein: CASSLAVSAWGTEAFF

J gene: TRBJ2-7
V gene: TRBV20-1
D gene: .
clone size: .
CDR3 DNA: TGCAGTGCTAGAGATCCGAGGGGGAAGGTACAGTTGCACGAGCAGTACTTC
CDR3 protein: CSARDPRGKVQLHEQYF

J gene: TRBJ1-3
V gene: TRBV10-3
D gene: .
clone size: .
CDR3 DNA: TGTGCCATCAGTGATTCCGCTTCCCACTCTGGAAACACCATATATTTT
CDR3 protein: CAISDSASHSGNTIYF

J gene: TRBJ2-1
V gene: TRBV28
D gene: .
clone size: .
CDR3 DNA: TGTGCCAGCAGAATAGTGAGAACGGGGCACAATGAGCAGTTCTTC
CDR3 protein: CASRIVRTGHNEQFF

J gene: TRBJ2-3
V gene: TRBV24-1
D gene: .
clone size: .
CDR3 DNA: TGTGCCACCAGTGATTTGTACAGCACAGATACGCAGTATTTT
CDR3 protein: CATSDLYSTDTQYF

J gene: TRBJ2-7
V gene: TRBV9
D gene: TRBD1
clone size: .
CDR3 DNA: TGTGCCAGCAGCGCCGGGACAGGGGGCTTCTACGAGCAGTACTTC
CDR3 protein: CASSAGTGGFYEQYF

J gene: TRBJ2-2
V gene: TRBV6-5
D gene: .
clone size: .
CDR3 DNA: TGTGCCACCCGCGTGGCCACCGGGGAGCTGTTTTTT
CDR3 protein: CATRVATGELFF

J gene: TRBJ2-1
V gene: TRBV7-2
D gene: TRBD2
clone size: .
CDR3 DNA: TGTGCCAGCAGTATAAATTCGGGGGGCAATGAGCAGTTCTTC
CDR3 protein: CASSINSGGNEQFF

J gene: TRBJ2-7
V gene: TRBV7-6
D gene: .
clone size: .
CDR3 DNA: TGTGCCAGCAGCTTAGTTGGGAGCGAGCAGTACTTC
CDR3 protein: CASSLVGSEQYF

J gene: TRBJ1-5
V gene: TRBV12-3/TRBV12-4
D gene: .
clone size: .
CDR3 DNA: TGTGCCAGCAGTTTGTCTCCCGGGGATGAAGGGCATTTT
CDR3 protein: CASSLSPGDEGHF

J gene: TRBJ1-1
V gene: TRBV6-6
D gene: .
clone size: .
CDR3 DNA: TGTGCCAGCAGTTACTCTGCGGAGTCTGAAGCTTTCTTT
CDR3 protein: CASSYSAESEAFF

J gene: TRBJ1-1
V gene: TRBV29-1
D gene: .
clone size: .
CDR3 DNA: TGCAGCGTTGGCAAGAACGAAGCTTTCTTT
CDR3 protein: CSVGKNEAFF

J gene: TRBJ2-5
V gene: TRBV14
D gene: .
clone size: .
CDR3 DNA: TGTGCCAGCAGCCAAGGGACAGTGACCCAAGAGACCCAGTACTTC
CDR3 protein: CASSQGTVTQETQYF

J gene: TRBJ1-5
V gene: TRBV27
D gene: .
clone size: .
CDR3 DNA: TGTGCCAGCAGTTTATCCGGGGGCGGTTTTCAGCCCCAGCATTTT
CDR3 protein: CASSLSGGGFQPQHF

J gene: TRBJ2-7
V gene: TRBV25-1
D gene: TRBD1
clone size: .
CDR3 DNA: TGTGCCAGCAGTGCTGGGACAGCTTCCTCCTACGAGCAGTACTTC
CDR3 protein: CASSAGTASSYEQYF

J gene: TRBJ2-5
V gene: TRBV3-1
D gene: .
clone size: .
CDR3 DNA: TGTGCCAGCAGCCATGAGGGGGGGCTGGAGACCCAGTACTTC
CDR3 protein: CASSHEGGLETQYF

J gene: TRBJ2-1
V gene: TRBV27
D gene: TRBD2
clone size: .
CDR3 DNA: TGTGCCAGCAGTTATCCGGGACTAGCGGCCCAAGTCCGTTTCGATGAGCAGTTCTTC
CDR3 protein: CASSYPGLAAQVRFDEQFF

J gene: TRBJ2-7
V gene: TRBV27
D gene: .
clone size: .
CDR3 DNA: TGTGCCAGCAGTCGGCCTGCTGACGAGCAGTACTTC
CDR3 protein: CASSRPADEQYF

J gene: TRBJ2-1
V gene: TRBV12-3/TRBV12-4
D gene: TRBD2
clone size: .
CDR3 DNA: TGTGCCAGCAGTGGCGGACTAGCGGCATTAAGCTCCTACAATGAGCAGTTCTTC
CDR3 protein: CASSGGLAALSSYNEQFF

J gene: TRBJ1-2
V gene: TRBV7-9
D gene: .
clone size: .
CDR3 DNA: TGTGCCAGCAGCCCCAAGGGAGCTAACTATGGCTACACCTTC
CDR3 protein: CASSPKGANYGYTF

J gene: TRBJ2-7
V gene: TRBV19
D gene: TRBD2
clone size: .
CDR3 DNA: TGTGCCAGTAGGGGAGGGGCCCTCTACGAGCAGTACTTC
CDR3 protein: CASRGGALYEQYF

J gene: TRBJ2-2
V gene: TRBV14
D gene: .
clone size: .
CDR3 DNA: TGTGCCAGCAGCCAAGATGCACGACTAGGGCCCACCGGGGAGCTGTTTTTT
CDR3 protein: CASSQDARLGPTGELFF

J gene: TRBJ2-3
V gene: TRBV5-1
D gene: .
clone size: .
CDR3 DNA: TGCGCCAGCAGCTTGGCCGGGTTGTACGGGAGCGGGGATACGCAGTATTTT
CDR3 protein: CASSLAGLYGSGDTQYF

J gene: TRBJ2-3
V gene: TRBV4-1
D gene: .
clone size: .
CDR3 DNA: TGCGCCAGCAGCCCCTTAAATCAGACTGGCCCAGATACGCAGTATTTT
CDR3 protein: CASSPLNQTGPDTQYF

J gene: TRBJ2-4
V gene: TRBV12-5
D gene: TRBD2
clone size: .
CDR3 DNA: TGTGCTAGTGGTTTGGGCCGGGAGGAGGTTTTCGTTCAGTACTTC
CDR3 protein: CASGLGREEVFVQYF

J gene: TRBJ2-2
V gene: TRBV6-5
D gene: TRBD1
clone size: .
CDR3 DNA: TGTGCCAGCAGTTTGGACAGGGTGGGAAGGCTGGCCGGGGAGCTGTTTTTT
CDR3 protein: CASSLDRVGRLAGELFF

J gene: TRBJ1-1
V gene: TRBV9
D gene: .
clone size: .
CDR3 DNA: TGTGCCAGCAGCCCCCAGGTCTTT
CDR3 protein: CASSPQVF

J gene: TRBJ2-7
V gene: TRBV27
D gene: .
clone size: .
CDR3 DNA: TGTGCCAGCAAGGGGAGATCCTACGAGCAGTACTTC
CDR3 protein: CASKGRSYEQYF

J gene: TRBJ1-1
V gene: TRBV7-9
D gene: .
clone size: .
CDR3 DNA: TGTGCCAGCAGCCCCCTGACAGACTCTGAAGCTTTCTTT
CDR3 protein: CASSPLTDSEAFF

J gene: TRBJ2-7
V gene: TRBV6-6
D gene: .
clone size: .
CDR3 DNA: TGTGCCAGCAGTTACCAGGGCGGTGGCGAGCAGTACTTC
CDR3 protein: CASSYQGGGEQYF

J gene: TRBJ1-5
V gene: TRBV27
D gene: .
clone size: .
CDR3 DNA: TGTGCCAGCAGTTTAGTCCAGGGCTACAATCAGCCCCAGCATTTT
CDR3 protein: CASSLVQGYNQPQHF

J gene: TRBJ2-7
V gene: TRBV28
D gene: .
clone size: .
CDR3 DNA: TGTGCCAGCGACCTTGGGGGGCTGCACTCCAGTTCCGAGCAGTACTTC
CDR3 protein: CASDLGGLHSSSEQYF

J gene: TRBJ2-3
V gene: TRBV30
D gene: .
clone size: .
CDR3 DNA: TGTGCCTGGAGCGCAGGTCCCCCCACAGATACGCAGTATTTT
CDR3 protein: CAWSAGPPTDTQYF

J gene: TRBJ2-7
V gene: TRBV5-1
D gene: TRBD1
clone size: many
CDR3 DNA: TGCGCCAGCAGCTGGACCAGGGGGCTCTACGAGCAGTACTTC
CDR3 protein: CASSWTRGLYEQYF

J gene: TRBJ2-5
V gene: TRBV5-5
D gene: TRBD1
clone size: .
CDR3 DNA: TGTGCCAGCAGCTTGAGGATTGGGACAGTGTACCAAGAGACCCAGTACTTC
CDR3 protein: CASSLRIGTVYQETQYF

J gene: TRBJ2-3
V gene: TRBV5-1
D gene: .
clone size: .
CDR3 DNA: TGCGCCAGCAGCTTGGCTCTCGCGGGCCGCACAGATACGCAGTATTTT
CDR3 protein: CASSLALAGRTDTQYF

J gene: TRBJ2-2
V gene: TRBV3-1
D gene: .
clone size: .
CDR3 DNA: TGTGCCAGCAGCCAAGAGCTCTTTGTGGATACCGGGGAGCTGTTTTTT
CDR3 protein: CASSQELFVDTGELFF

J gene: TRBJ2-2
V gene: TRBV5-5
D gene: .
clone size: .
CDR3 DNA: TGTGCCAGCAGCGAGACGGGGGATAGGGTGACCGGGGAGCTGTTTTTT
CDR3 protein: CASSETGDRVTGELFF

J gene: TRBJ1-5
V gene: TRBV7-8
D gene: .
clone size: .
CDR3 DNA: TGTGCCAGCAGCTTAGAGGGCAAATATAGCAATCAGCCCCAGCATTTT
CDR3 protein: CASSLEGKYSNQPQHF

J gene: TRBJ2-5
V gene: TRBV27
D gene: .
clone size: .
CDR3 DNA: TGTGCCAGCAGTTTATCGGGCGGCTCAAGGCCCCAGTACTTC
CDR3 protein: CASSLSGGSRPQYF

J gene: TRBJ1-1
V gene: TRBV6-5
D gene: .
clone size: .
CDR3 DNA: TGTGCCAGCAGTTACTGGGACGGCTACACTGAAGCTTTCTTT
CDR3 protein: CASSYWDGYTEAFF

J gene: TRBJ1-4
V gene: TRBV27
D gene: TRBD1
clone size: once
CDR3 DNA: TGTGCCAGCATGAAGGACAGGGCTAATGAAAAACTGTTTTTT
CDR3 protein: CASMKDRANEKLFF

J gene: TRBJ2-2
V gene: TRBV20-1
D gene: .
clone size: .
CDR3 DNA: TGCAGTGCTAGCGCCGCGAACACCGGGGAGCTGTTTTTT
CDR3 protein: CSASAANTGELFF

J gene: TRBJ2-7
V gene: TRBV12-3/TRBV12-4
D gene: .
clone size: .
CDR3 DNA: TGTGCCAGCAGTTTATCGCGGGACTCCTACGAGCAGTACTTC
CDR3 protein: CASSLSRDSYEQYF

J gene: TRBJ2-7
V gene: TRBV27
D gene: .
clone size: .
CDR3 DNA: TGTGCCAGCAGTTTCGGGAAAACCTACGAGCAGTACTTC
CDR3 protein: CASSFGKTYEQYF

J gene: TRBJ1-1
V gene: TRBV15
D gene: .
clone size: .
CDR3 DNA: TGTGCCACCAGCAGAGAGGTGCCCGATGAAGCTTTCTTT
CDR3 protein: CATSREVPDEAFF

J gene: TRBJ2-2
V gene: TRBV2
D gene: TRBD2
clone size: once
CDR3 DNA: TGTGCCAGCGGGGGACTAGCGGGAGGTCCGAACACCGGGGAGCTGTTTTTT
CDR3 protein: CASGGLAGGPNTGELFF

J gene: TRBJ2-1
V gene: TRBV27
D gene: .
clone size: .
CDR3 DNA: TGTGCCAGCAGTTTAAGGCAGGTGGACAATGAGCAGTTCTTC
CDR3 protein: CASSLRQVDNEQFF

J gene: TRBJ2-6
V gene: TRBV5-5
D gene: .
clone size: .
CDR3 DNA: TGTGCCAGCAGCTTGGAGCGTTTCCCTGGGGCCAACGTCCTGACTTTC
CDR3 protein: CASSLERFPGANVLTF

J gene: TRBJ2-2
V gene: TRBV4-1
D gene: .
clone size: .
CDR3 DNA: TGCGCCAGCAGCCAAGGGGGGCTTAACACCGGGGAGCTGTTTTTT
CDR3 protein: CASSQGGLNTGELFF

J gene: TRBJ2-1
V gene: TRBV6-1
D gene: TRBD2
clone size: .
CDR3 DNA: TGTGCCAGCAGTCAGGAGGCTAGCGGCCTGTACAATGAGCAGTTCTTC
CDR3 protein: CASSQEASGLYNEQFF

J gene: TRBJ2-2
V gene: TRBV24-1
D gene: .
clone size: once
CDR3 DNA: TGTGCCACCAGTGATTTCCCGGTCCCTGGGGTCACCGGGGAGCTGTTTTTT
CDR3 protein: CATSDFPVPGVTGELFF

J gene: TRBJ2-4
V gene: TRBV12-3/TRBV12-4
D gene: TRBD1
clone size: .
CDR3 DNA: TGTGCCAGCAGTTCCGGACAGGGCGGTCGGTACTTC
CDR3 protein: CASSSGQGGRYF

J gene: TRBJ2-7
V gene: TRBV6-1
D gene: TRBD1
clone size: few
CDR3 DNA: TGTGCCAGCAGTTCCGGACAGGACTACGAGCAGTACTTC
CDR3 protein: CASSSGQDYEQYF

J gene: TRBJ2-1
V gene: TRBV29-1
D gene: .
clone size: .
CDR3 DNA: TGCAGCGTTGAAGGCGGAACCTCCTACAATGAGCAGTTCTTC
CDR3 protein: CSVEGGTSYNEQFF

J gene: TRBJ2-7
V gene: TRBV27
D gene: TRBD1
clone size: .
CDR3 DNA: TGTGCCAGCCGACAGGGGGTCTACGAGCAGTACTTC
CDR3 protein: CASRQGVYEQYF

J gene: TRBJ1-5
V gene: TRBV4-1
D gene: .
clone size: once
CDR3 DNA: TGCGCCAGCAGCCAAGATTTGGGGCCCCAGCATTTT
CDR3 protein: CASSQDLGPQHF

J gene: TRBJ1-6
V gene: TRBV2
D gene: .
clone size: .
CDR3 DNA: TGTGCCAGCAAATTGGGGCCCCTCCACTTT
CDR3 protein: CASKLGPLHF

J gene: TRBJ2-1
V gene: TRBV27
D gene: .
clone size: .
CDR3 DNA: TGTGCCAGCAGTCCCCTAGACCCGGGGAATGAGCAGTTCTTC
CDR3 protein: CASSPLDPGNEQFF